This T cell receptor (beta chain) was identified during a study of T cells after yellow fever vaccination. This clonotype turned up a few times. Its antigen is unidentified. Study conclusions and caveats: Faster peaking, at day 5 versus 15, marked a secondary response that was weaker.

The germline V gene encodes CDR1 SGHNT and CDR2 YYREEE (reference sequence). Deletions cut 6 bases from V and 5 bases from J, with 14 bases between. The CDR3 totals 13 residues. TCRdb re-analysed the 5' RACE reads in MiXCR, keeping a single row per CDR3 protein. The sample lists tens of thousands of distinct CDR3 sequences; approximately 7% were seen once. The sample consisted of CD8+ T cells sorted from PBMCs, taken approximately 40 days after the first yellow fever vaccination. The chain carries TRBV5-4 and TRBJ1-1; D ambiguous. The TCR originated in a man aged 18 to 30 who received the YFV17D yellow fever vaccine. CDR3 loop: CASNEGRGTEAFF. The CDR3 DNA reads TGTGCCAGCAATGAGGGAAGAGGAACTGAAGCTTTCTTT.